This T cell receptor beta chain was retrieved from a study of T cells in Graves' hyperthyroidism and ophthalmopathy. Background on the study: The blood sample was taken at first diagnosis, before treatment began.

Diagnosis relied on clinical symptoms, serum thyroxine and TRAb, thyroid ultrasound and orbital computed tomography. Researchers amplified the TCR beta CDR3 regions from RNA transcripts. During a first-round RT-PCR of the TCR CDR3, the HTBI primer set was used. TCRdb ran MiXCR on the multiplex PCR reads and lists one entry per CDR3 protein. The sample includes around 690,000 distinct CDR3 sequences, approximately 15% of them seen just once. The germline CDR1 and CDR2 sequences are SGHAT and FQNNGV. Trimming shortened V by 2 bases and J by 3 bases, and 20 bases separated the two germline ends. CDR3 length: 18 amino acids. This clonotype was detected ten times or more.

This receptor was identified in a man in his forties or fifties with Graves' hyperthyroidism. Sequencing was performed on blood. The chain combines TRBV11-2 with TRBJ2-1; tentatively, D is TRBD2 (6 bases). DNA of the CDR3: TGTGCCAGCAGCTTAATGGAGGGACGGAGGGCCTACTACAATGAGCAGTTCTTC. It translates to CASSLMEGRRAYYNEQFF.